Each of the 7 T cell receptor beta chains below was sequenced from the same sample in a study of technical replicates of blood from a handful of donors. Profiling relied on immunoSEQ multiplex PCR, and the TCRdb table lists in-frame clones only, not all of them. The sample yields about 49,000 clones, 80% to 95% seen once. The sequenced sample consisted of PBMCs. These receptors came from a human donor in good health. Some clones in this sample may be carry-over from other donors' samples.

The rearrangement links TRBV5-1 to TRBJ1-2; D is unresolved. In germline, CDR1 is SGHRS, CDR2 YFSETQ. V lost 0 bases to trimming and J lost 3 bases, with 9 bases between them. There are 14 residues in the CDR3. The CDR3 loop is CASSLGGSDYGYTF. The CDR3 coding sequence is TGCGCCAGCAGCTTGGGCGGGTCGGACTATGGCTACACCTTC.

The chain couples TRBV30 to TRBJ1-3; D unclear. There are 14 residues in the CDR3. Germline assignment: CDR1 GTSNPN and CDR2 SVGIG (reference sequence). Trimming removed 0 bases at V and 2 bases at J, with 8 bases between. The CDR3 loop reads CAWSVERTGNTIYF. CDR3 nucleotides: TGTGCCTGGAGTGTAGAGAGAACTGGAAACACCATATATTTT.

This sequence joins TRBV5-6 and TRBJ2-5; TRBD2 might be the D (6 bases). Trimming removed 4 bases at V and 4 bases at J, with 23 bases between. Germline assignment: CDR1 SGHDT and CDR2 YYEEEE. The CDR3 consists of 17 residues. As DNA, the CDR3 is TGTGCCAGCAGCGGCGGGGACCCCCGGTGGGGTGGAGAGACCCAGTACTTC. Protein sequence: CASSGGDPRWGGETQYF.

The chain is built from TRBV30 and TRBJ2-1; no definite D call. CDR1 is GTSNPN and CDR2 is SVGIG in the germline V gene (reference sequence). The CDR3 length is 13 residues. Trimming pared 1 base from V and 5 bases from J, leaving 9 bases between. The CDR3 bases are TGTGCCTGGAGTGAAGGTGAGGACAATGAGCAGTTCTTC. Its translation is CAWSEGEDNEQFF.

The V call is TRBV4-1, the J call TRBJ2-7, with 9 bases identical to TRBD1. Trimming removed 0 bases from V and 3 bases from J; junction bases left unmatched: 6. In germline, CDR1 is MGHRA, CDR2 YSYEKL. The CDR3 loop spans 16 amino acids. The CDR3 loop reads CASSQDMGQGVYEQYF. CDR3 in DNA: TGCGCCAGCAGCCAAGATATGGGACAGGGAGTCTACGAGCAGTACTTC.

The rearrangement links TRBV9 to TRBJ2-5; 7 bases agree with TRBD2. The CDR3 loop spans 15 amino acids. Germline CDR1 reads SGDLS; CDR2 reads YYNGEE. V trimming: 4 bases; J trimming: 4 bases; junction bases outside the gene matches: 10. The CDR3, as DNA: TGTGCCAGCAGCCCCAGGACTAGTTCCTCAGAGACCCAGTACTTC. This translates into CASSPRTSSSETQYF.

This clone was picked up one time. The chain couples TRBV5-6 to TRBJ2-1; D not resolved. Germline V gene sequence: CDR1 SGHDT, CDR2 YYEEEE. The V and J ends lost 0 bases and 4 bases respectively, with 14 bases between them. This CDR3 has 16 amino acids. The CDR3 reads CASSLGMAPTYNEQFF. The CDR3 DNA follows: TGTGCCAGCAGCTTGGGAATGGCACCAACATACAATGAGCAGTTCTTC.